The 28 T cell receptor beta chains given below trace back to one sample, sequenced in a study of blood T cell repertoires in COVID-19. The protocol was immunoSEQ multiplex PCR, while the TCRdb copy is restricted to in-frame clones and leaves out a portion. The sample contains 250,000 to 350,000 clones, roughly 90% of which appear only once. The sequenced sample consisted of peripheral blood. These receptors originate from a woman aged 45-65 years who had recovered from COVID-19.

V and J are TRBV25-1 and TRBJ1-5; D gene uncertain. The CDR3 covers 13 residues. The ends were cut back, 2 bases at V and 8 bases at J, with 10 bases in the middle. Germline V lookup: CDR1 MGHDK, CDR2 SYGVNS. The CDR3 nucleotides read TGTGCCAGCAGTGAAGATATTAACAAGCCCCAGCATTTT. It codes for CASSEDINKPQHF. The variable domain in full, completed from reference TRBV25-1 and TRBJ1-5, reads EADIYQTPRYLVIGTGKKITLECSQTMGHDKMYWYQQDPGMELHLIHYSYGVNSTEKGDLSSESTVSRIRTEHFPLTLESARPSHTSQYLCASSEDINKPQHFGDGTRLSIL.

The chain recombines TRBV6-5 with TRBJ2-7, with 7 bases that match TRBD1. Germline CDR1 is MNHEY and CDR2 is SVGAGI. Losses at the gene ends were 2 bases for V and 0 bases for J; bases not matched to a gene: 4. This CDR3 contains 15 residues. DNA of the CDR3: TGTGCCAGCAGTTACAACGGACAGGTCTCCTACGAGCAGTACTTC. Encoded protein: CASSYNGQVSYEQYF.

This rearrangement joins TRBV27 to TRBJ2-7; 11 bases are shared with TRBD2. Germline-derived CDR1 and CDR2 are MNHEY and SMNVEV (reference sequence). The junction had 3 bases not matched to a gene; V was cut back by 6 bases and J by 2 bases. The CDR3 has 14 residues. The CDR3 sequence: CASRRGLAAYEQYF. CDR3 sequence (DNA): TGTGCCAGCAGGAGGGGACTAGCGGCCTACGAGCAGTACTTC.

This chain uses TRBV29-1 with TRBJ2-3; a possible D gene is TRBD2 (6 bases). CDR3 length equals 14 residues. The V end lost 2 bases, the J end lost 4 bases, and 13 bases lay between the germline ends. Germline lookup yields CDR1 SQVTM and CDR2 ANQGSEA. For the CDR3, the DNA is TGCAGCGTTGAAAGGGAGGACTTCTCAGATACGCAGTATTTT. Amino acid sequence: CSVEREDFSDTQYF.

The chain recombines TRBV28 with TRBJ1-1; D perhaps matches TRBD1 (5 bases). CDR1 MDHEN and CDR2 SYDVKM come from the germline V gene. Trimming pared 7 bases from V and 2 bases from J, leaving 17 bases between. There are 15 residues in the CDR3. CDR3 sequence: CASTEPGGSNTEAFF. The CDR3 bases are TGTGCCAGCACTGAGCCCGGGGGGAGTAACACTGAAGCTTTCTTT.

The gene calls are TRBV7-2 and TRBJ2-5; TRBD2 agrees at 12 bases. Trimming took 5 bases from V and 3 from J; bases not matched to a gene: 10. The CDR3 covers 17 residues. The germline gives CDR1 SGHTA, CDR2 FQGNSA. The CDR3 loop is CASSPTRTSGVKETQYF. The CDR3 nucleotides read TGTGCCAGCAGCCCTACTAGGACTAGCGGGGTCAAAGAGACCCAGTACTTC. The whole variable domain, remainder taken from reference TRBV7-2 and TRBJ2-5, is GAGVSQSPSNKVTEKGKDVELRCDPISGHTALYWYRQSLGQGLEFLIYFQGNSAPDKSGLPSDRFSAERTGGSVSTLTIQRTQQEDSAVYLCASSPTRTSGVKETQYFGPGTRLLVL.

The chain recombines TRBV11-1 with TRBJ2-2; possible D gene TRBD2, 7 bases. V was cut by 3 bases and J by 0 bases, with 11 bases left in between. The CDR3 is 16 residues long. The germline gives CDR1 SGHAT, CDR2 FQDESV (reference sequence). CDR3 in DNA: TGTGCCAGCAGCTTGGGGGGGCCCGCGAACACCGGGGAGCTGTTTTTT. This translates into CASSLGGPANTGELFF. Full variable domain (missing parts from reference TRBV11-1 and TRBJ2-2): EAEVAQSPRYKITEKSQAVAFWCDPISGHATLYWYRQILGQGPELLVQFQDESVVDDSQLPKDRFSAERLKGVDSTLKIQPAELGDSAMYLCASSLGGPANTGELFFGEGSRLTVL.

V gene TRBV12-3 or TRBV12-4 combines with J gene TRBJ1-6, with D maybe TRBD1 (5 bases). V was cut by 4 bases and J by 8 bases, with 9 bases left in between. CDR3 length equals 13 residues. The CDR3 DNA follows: TGTGCCAGCAGTTCAGTGGGGCATTCACCCCTCCACTTT. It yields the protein CASSSVGHSPLHF.

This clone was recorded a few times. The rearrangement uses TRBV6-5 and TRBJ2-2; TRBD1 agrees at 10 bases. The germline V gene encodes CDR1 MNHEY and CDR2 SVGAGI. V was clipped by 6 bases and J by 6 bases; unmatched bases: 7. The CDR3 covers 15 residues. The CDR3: CASRDRGRKAGELFF. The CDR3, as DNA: TGTGCCAGCAGAGACAGGGGGCGGAAGGCCGGGGAGCTGTTTTTT.

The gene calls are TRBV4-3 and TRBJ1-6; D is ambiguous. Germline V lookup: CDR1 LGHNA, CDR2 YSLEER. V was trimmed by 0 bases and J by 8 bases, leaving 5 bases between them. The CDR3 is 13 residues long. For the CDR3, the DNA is TGCGCCAGCAGCCAAGAACGGGATTCACCCCTCCACTTT. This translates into CASSQERDSPLHF.

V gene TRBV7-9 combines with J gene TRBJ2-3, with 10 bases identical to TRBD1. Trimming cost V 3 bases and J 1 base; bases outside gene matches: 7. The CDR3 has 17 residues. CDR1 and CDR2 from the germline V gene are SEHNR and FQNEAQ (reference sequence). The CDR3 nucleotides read TGTGCCAGCAGCTTCCTGACAGGGGGCGATGGCACAGATACGCAGTATTTT. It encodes CASSFLTGGDGTDTQYF.

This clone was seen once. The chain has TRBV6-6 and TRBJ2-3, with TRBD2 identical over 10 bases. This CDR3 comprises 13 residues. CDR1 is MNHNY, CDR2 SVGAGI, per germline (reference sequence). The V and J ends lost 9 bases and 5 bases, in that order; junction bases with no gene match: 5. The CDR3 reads CASQRGGGDTQYF. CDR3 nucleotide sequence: TGTGCCAGTCAGCGGGGGGGAGGAGATACGCAGTATTTT.

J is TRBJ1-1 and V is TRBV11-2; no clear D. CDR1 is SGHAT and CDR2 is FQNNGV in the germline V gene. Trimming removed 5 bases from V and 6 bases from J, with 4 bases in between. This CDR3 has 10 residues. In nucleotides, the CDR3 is TGTGCCAGCAGCCCAGCTGAAGCTTTCTTT. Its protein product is CASSPAEAFF.

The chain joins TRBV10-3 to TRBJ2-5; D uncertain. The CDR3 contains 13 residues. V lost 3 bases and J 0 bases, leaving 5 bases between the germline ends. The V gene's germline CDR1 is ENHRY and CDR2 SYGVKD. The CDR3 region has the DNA TGTGCCATCAGTGATGGCAACCAAGAGACCCAGTACTTC. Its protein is CAISDGNQETQYF.

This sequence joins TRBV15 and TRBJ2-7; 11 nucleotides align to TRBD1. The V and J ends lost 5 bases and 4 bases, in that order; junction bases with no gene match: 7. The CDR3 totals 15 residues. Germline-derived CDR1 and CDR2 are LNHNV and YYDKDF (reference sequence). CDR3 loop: CATSEGQGEFYEQYF. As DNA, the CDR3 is TGTGCCACCAGCGAGGGACAGGGGGAATTTTACGAGCAGTACTTC.

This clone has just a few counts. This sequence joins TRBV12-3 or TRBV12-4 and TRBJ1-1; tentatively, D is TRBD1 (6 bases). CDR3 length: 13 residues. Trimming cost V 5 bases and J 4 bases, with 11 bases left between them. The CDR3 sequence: CASSGQIFTEAFF. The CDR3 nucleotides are TGTGCCAGCAGTGGACAGATTTTCACTGAAGCTTTCTTT.

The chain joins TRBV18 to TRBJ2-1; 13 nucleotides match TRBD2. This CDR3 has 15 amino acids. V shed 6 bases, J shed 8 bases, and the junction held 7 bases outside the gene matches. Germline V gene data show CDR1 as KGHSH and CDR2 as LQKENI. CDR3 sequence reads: CASSRTSGSVDEQFF. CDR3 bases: TGTGCCAGCTCGCGGACTAGCGGGAGCGTCGATGAGCAGTTCTTC.

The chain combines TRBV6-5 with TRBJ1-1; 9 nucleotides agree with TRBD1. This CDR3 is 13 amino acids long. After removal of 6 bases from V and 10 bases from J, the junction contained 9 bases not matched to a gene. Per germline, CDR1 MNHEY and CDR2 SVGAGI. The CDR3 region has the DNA TGTGCCAGCAGCGTACAGGGGGCGGGTAGAGCTTTCTTT. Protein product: CASSVQGAGRAFF.

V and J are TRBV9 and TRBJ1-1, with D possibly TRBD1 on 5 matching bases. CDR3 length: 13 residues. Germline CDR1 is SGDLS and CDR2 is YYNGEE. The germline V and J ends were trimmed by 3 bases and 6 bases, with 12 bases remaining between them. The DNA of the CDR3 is TGTGCCAGCAGCGCCGGGGGAAGGTCTGAAGCTTTCTTT. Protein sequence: CASSAGGRSEAFF.

This chain's CDR3 is CASSELGGANQPQHF. The CDR3 DNA sequence: TGTGCCAGCAGTGAGTTGGGGGGTGCAAATCAGCCCCAGCATTTT. The chain uses TRBV2 and TRBJ1-5; TRBD1 is a possible D gene (5 bases). The CDR3 covers 15 residues. V lost 3 bases, J lost 4 bases, and 13 bases lay in between. Germline CDR1 reads SNHLY; CDR2 reads FYNNEI.

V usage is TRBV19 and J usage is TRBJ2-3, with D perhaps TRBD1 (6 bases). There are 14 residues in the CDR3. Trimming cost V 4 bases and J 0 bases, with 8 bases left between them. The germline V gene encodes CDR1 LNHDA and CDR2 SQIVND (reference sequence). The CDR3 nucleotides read TGTGCCAGTAGTAAAGGGGGTAGCACAGATACGCAGTATTTT. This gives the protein CASSKGGSTDTQYF.

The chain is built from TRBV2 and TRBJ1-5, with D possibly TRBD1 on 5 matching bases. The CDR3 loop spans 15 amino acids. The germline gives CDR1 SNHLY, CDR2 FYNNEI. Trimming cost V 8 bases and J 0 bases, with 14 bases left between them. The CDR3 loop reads CASRAGFYSNQPQHF. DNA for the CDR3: TGTGCCAGCCGGGCAGGGTTCTATAGCAATCAGCCCCAGCATTTT. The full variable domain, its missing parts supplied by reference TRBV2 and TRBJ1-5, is EPEVTQTPSHQVTQMGQEVILRCVPISNHLYFYWYRQILGQKVEFLVSFYNNEISEKSEIFDDQFSVERPDGSNFTLKIRSTKLEDSAMYFCASRAGFYSNQPQHFGDGTRLSIL.

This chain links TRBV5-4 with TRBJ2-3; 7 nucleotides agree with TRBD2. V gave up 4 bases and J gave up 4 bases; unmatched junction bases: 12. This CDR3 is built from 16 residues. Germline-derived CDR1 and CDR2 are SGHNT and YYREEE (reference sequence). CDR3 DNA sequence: TGTGCCAGCAGCCCCGCCGGGGCGGGAGAGGCAGATACGCAGTATTTT. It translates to CASSPAGAGEADTQYF.

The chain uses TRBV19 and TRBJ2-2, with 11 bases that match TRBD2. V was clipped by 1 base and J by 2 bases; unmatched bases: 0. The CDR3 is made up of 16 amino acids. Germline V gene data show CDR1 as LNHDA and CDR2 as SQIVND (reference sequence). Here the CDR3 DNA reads TGTGCCAGTAGTATAGGACTAGCGGGAAACACCGGGGAGCTGTTTTTT. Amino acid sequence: CASSIGLAGNTGELFF.

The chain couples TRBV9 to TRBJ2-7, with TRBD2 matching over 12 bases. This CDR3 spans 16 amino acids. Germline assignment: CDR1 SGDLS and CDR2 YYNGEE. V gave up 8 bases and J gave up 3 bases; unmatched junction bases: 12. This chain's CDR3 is CASSRALAGGVYEQYF. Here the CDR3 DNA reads TGTGCCAGTTCCCGGGCCCTAGCGGGAGGGGTCTACGAGCAGTACTTC.

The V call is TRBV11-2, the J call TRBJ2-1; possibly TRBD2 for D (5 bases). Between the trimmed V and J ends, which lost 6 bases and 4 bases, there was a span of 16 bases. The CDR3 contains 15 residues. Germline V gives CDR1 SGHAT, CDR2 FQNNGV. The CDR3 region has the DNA TGTGCCAGCAGACGAGGACTGATCCGGTACAATGAGCAGTTCTTC. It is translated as CASRRGLIRYNEQFF. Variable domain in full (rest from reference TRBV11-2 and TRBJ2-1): EAGVAQSPRYKIIEKRQSVAFWCNPISGHATLYWYQQILGQGPKLLIQFQNNGVVDDSQLPKDRFSAERLKGVDSTLKIQPAKLEDSAVYLCASRRGLIRYNEQFFGPGTRLTVL.

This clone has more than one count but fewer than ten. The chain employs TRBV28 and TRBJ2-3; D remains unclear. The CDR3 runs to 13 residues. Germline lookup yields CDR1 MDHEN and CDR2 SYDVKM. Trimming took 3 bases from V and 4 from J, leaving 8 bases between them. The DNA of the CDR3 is TGTGCCAGCAGTTTTGTTAGCTCAGATACGCAGTATTTT. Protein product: CASSFVSSDTQYF.

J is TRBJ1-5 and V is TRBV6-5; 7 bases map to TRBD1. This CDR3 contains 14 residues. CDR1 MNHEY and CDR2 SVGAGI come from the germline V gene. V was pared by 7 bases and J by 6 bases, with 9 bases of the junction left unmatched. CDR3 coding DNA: TGTGCCAGCATCGAATCAGGGGGAGGTCAGCCCCAGCATTTT. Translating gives CASIESGGGQPQHF.